This T cell receptor (beta chain) was retrieved from a study of blood T cell repertoires in COVID-19. In the study overall: Sources were T cells, B-cell-depleted T cells, or PBMCs; the material itself was cDNA or gDNA.

Trimming stripped 4 bases from V and 8 bases from J, with 14 bases between. The germline gives CDR1 MGHRA, CDR2 YSYEKL. The CDR3 runs to 14 residues. TCRdb's copy holds only in-frame clones and misses some; the assay was immunoSEQ multiplex PCR. The sample holds 250,000 to 350,000 clones; 80% to 90% are singletons and the top ten take roughly 8%. The sequence was obtained from a woman aged 50 to 60 who had recovered from COVID-19. The chain carries TRBV4-1 and TRBJ1-4, with D tentatively TRBD1 (6 bases). The sample was peripheral blood. The CDR3 region has the DNA TGCGCCAGCAGCCTTTCAGGGGCGCGGGAAAAACTGTTTTTT. Translated, it gives CASSLSGAREKLFF.